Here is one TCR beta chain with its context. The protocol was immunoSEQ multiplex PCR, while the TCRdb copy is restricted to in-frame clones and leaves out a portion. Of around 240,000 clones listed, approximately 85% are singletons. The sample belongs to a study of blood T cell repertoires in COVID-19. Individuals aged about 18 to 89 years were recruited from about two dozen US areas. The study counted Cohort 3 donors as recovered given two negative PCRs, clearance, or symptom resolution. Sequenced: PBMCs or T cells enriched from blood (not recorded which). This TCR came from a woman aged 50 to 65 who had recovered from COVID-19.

CDR3 DNA: TGCGCCAGCAGCCAAGATCAGGGGGTGTATGGCTACACCTTC. Its translation: CASSQDQGVYGYTF. The chain carries TRBV4-1 and TRBJ1-2; 7 bases fit TRBD1. The J segment lost 5 bases and the V segment lost 0 bases, leaving 3 bases of the junction unmatched. The germline V gene has CDR1 MGHRA and CDR2 YSYEKL. The CDR3 loop spans 14 amino acids.